These T cell receptor beta chains were read from a single sample in a study of a mutant IDH1 vaccine in newly diagnosed glioma. Their antigens are not known. TCRdb's table, derived via immunoSEQ multiplex PCR, lists solely in-frame clones and lacks some. The sample yields tens of thousands of clones, about 80% seen once. The sequences come from PBMCs, collected from a glioma patient whose treatment included an IDH1 peptide vaccine. Every receptor here comes from a man in his fifties or sixties with glioma. CDR3s include the opening cysteine and the closing phenylalanine or tryptophan. The listing skips clone size in some rows; elsewhere it reads once, few, many or a size class.

clone size | V gene | CDR3 protein
few | TRBV19 | CASSIRGEAAFF
- | TRBV2 | CASSTGGSGANVLTF
- | TRBV5-4 | CASSLVQGGLYEQYF
once | TRBV18 | CASSPFSDRSGNTIYF
few | TRBV10-3 | CAISGSGKSSYNSPLHF
once | TRBV6-5 | CASRDSGGETQYF
- | TRBV5-1 | CASGYGTGWGYEQYF
- | TRBV18 | CASSPEVRGYGYTF
- | TRBV7-8 | CASSPARQVLQHF
- | TRBV6-1 | CASINREDTGELFF
- | TRBV7-2 | CASSPRGSSSYNSPLHF
- | TRBV6-5 | CASSSHSAGPGVKAFF
once | TRBV7-8 | CASSPRAVPGAIAKNIQYF
once | TRBV2 | CASTGGRKETQYF
- | TRBV6-5 | CASRSYSGANVLTF
- | TRBV5-7 | CASSVDRGPYSNQPQHF
once | TRBV6-1 | CASQGVGGTGELFF
- | TRBV9 | CASSAFGQGASPLHF
- | TRBV7-2 | CASSSTGGMNNEQFF
- | TRBV7-9 | CASRHPTGYGYTF
- | TRBV7-2 | CASSPSGNQPQHF
- | TRBV5-1 | CASRKQGGVDTQYF
- | TRBV30 | CAWNPWGQGEKLFF
- | TRBV5-1 | CASSLDKAAPHF
- | TRBV7-9 | CASSLDRENEKLFF
once | TRBV7-6 | CASSLATSEQFF
- | TRBV2 | CASSQQGVLEKLFF
- | TRBV20-1 | CSGRANTEAFF
- | TRBV10-2 | CASSESRWQSYNTEAFF
- | TRBV7-3 | CASSLFHGYEQYF
- | TRBV30 | CAWSVRDSLYGYTF
- | TRBV25-1 | CASSGDLRGSNEQFF
- | TRBV9 | CASSTSNRGSEQYF
- | TRBV6-6 | CASSYGVEAFF
- | TRBV6-5 | CASSSGAGQFF
- | TRBV30 | CAWRDRAYSPLHF
- | TRBV28 | CASRRGTGASYNEQFF
- | TRBV19 | CASSGQLSNQPQHF
once | TRBV13 | CASRRQGTDTQYF
once | TRBV19 | CATSPGTGGYYEQYF
- | TRBV25-1 | CASRDTSYGYTF
- | TRBV25-1 | CASSEWSGGGQETQYF
- | TRBV2 | CASSGLTGVGQVGLNTIYF
- | TRBV5-1 | CASSPQTGGAYNEQFF
few | TRBV18 | CASSPGQGVETQYF
- | TRBV5-6 | CASSPGASYEQYF
- | TRBV12-5 | CASGSYRGGGERDTQYF
- | TRBV2 | CASSEGGSTRRETQYF
- | TRBV6-6 | CASSPLADTQYF
- | TRBV6-4 | CASSDHPSPNTGELFF
few | TRBV2 | CASSESVTAYGYTF
- | TRBV7-9 | CASSFGGQGAREQYF
- | TRBV28 | CASTGTHQPQHF
- | TRBV14 | CASSLSVNSPLHF
few | TRBV6-1 | CASSEASSGANVLTF
- | TRBV6-5 | CASSFADTQYF
- | TRBV28 | CASSLGGNTEAFF